This T cell receptor (beta chain) was captured in a study of blood T cell repertoires in COVID-19. The overall study: The analysed material was cDNA or gDNA that came from T cells, B-cell-depleted T cells, or PBMCs.

From germline, CDR1 is WSHSY and CDR2 SAAADI. The CDR3 length is 13 residues. The J segment lost 3 bases and the V segment lost 7 bases, leaving 5 bases of the junction unmatched. Using immunoSEQ multiplex PCR, the repertoire was profiled, and TCRdb retains in-frame clones only, with some absent. The profile covers 200,000 to 300,000 clones, with approximately 89% appearing a single time and around 9.5% taken by the ten largest. The specimen sequenced was peripheral blood. V usage is TRBV10-2 and J usage is TRBJ2-7; 8 bases fit TRBD1. The source is a middle-aged man who had recovered from COVID-19. Written as DNA, the CDR3 is TGCGCCAGCACTCCTACAGGGGGCTACGAGCAGTACTTC. Protein product: CASTPTGGYEQYF.